This T cell receptor beta chain originates from a study of T cell responses to AZD1222 COVID-19 vaccine. Study context: Pooled samples include second doses given at about 4 or 12 weeks. The study, taken as a whole, reports: Of the AZD1222 recipients, only 5 to 7 were seropositive at baseline. When two AZD1222 doses had been given, Spike-specific TCR breadth and depth rose. Sampled repertoires all dated from after the peak T cell response.

Trimming took 2 bases from V and 6 from J, leaving 10 bases between them. Germline V CDR1 and CDR2: MDHEN, SYDVKM. The CDR3 has 13 amino acids. TCRdb keeps only in-frame clones here, not all; method: immunoSEQ multiplex PCR. The repertoire includes tens of thousands of clones, roughly 90% of them detected once, and less than 2% sits in the top ten. For this clone: The target antigen is unknown.

This specimen consisted of peripheral blood, obtained on day 0 of AZD1222 vaccination. J is TRBJ1-2 and V is TRBV28, with TRBD1 as a possible D gene (5 bases). The source of this sequence is an adult in good health. The CDR3 coding sequence is TGTGCCAGCAGTTTACAGGGAGGAAATGGCTACACCTTC. It specifies CASSLQGGNGYTF.